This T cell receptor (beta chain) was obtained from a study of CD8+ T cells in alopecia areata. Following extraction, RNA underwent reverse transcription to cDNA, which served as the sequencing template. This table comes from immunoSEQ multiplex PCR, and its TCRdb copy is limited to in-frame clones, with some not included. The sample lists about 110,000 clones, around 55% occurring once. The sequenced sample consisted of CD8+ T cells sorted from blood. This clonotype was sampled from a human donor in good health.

The CDR3 here is CASRQGTNTGELFF. In DNA, the CDR3 is TGTGCCAGCAGGCAGGGGACGAACACCGGGGAGCTGTTTTTT. The rearrangement joins TRBV28 to TRBJ2-2, with D possibly being TRBD1 (6 bases). Trimming stripped 6 bases from V and 0 bases from J, with 8 bases between. This CDR3 comprises 14 residues. The germline V gene encodes CDR1 MDHEN and CDR2 SYDVKM.